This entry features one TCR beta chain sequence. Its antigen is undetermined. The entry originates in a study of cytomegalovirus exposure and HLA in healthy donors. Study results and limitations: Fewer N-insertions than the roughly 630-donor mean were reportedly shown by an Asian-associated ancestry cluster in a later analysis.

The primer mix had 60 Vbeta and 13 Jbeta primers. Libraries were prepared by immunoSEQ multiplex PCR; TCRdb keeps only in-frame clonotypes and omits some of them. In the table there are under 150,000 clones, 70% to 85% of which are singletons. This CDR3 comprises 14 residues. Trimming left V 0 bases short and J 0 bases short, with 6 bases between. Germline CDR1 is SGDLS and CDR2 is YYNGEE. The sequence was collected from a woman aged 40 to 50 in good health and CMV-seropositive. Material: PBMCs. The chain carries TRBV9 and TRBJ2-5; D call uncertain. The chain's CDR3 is CASSVASNQETQYF. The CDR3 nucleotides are TGTGCCAGCAGCGTAGCCTCTAACCAAGAGACCCAGTACTTC.